The 13 T cell receptor beta chains below were found in one sample sequenced in a study of beta chain features in type 1 diabetes. The sequenced template was cDNA made from the entire isolated RNA. The protocol was immunoSEQ multiplex PCR, while the TCRdb copy is restricted to in-frame clones and leaves out a portion. The table shows 150,000 to 200,000 clones, with less than 15% occurring only once. Sequenced sample: central memory CD4+ T cells from blood. The receptors were gathered from a woman between 18 and 30 years old in good health.

V usage is TRBV28 and J usage is TRBJ2-2, with a tentative D call TRBD1 (6 bases). The CDR3 has 13 residues. Germline lookup yields CDR1 MDHEN and CDR2 SYDVKM. V was trimmed by 7 bases and J by 6 bases, leaving 12 bases between them. CDR3 protein: CASTEGQSGELFF. The DNA of the CDR3 is TGTGCCAGCACCGAAGGACAGTCCGGGGAGCTGTTTTTT.

This clone was observed a few times. The V and J genes are TRBV4-3 and TRBJ2-4; 8 bases align to TRBD2. V shed 2 bases, J shed 6 bases, and the junction held 3 bases outside the gene matches. CDR1 and CDR2 from the germline V gene are LGHNA and YSLEER. The CDR3 covers 14 residues. Written as DNA, the CDR3 is TGCGCCAGCAGCCAAATAGCGGGGTCAAACATTCAGTACTTC. It encodes CASSQIAGSNIQYF.

This clone was observed a handful of times. The rearrangement links TRBV28 to TRBJ2-7, with 8 positions matching TRBD2. Germline lookup yields CDR1 MDHEN and CDR2 SYDVKM. The CDR3 covers 15 residues. The junction had 9 bases not matched to a gene; V was cut back by 4 bases and J by 4 bases. The CDR3 nucleotides read TGTGCCAGCAGTTCCCAAGCGGGAGTCATTTACGAGCAGTACTTC. Translating gives CASSSQAGVIYEQYF.

V is TRBV2 and J is TRBJ1-1; D unresolved. CDR3 size: 12 residues. CDR1 and CDR2 from the germline V gene are SNHLY and FYNNEI. V lost 4 bases and J 8 bases, leaving 11 bases between the germline ends. CDR3 DNA sequence: TGTGCCAGCAGTGTGGGGAGAGACGAAGCTTTCTTT. Residues: CASSVGRDEAFF.

CDR3: CAWRRQGLGYGYTF. In nucleotides, the CDR3 is TGTGCCTGGAGACGACAGGGGTTAGGCTATGGCTACACCTTC. V gene TRBV30 combines with J gene TRBJ1-2; TRBD1 matches 8 bases. The V and J ends lost 3 bases and 4 bases, in that order; junction bases with no gene match: 7. Germline CDR1 and CDR2: GTSNPN and SVGIG (reference sequence). This CDR3 has 14 residues.

This clone was observed a handful of times. The V gene is TRBV7-2, the J gene TRBJ2-1; D might be TRBD1 (6 bases). Trimming took 2 bases from V and 7 from J, leaving 12 bases between them. The germline CDR1 and CDR2 sequences are SGHTA and FQGNSA. CDR3 length equals 14 residues. Written as DNA, the CDR3 is TGTGCCAGCAGCTTATCAGCAGGGGAGAATGAGCAGTTCTTC. It yields the protein CASSLSAGENEQFF.

The CDR3 DNA follows: TGTGCCAGCAGCTCCTGGACTCAAGAGCGGGAAAAACTGTTTTTT. Protein: CASSSWTQEREKLFF. J is TRBJ1-4 and V is TRBV11-2; no clear D gene. The CDR3 length is 15 residues. Germline V gene data show CDR1 as SGHAT and CDR2 as FQNNGV. Trimming removed 4 bases at V and 8 bases at J, with 17 bases between.

In this sample, this clone turned up a few times. This chain joins TRBV7-9 and TRBJ1-1; D perhaps matches TRBD1 (6 bases). CDR1 SEHNR and CDR2 FQNEAQ come from the germline V gene (reference sequence). The CDR3 runs to 15 residues. Trimming shortened V by 5 bases and J by 2 bases, and 15 bases separated the two germline ends. This CDR3 is CASSIRDKPNTEAFF. The CDR3 DNA is TGTGCCAGCAGCATCCGGGACAAACCTAACACTGAAGCTTTCTTT.

This clone was observed a handful of times. The chain carries TRBV6-5 and TRBJ2-5; unclear D gene. In germline, CDR1 is MNHEY, CDR2 SVGAGI. The V end was cut by 5 bases, the J end by 6 bases, with 10 bases between. This CDR3 contains 12 residues. The DNA of the CDR3 is TGTGCCAGCAGTGATTTCAGGAAGACCCAGTACTTC. It translates to CASSDFRKTQYF.

This clone was observed a handful of times. This chain connects TRBV28 to TRBJ2-5; maybe TRBD2 (6 bases). Germline CDR1 reads MDHEN; CDR2 reads SYDVKM. Between the trimmed V and J ends, which lost 5 bases and 4 bases, there was a span of 20 bases. The CDR3 has 16 amino acids. The CDR3 reads CASSAGFLGSSETQYF. The CDR3 DNA follows: TGTGCCAGCAGTGCGGGATTCCTGGGTTCGTCAGAGACCCAGTACTTC.

The table lists this clone with a few counts. Different DNA sequences within this sample yield the same CDR3. The V gene is TRBV5-4, the J gene TRBJ1-3; a weak D match, TRBD1 (5 bases). Between the trimmed V and J ends, which lost 0 bases and 3 bases, there was a span of 10 bases. Germline assignment: CDR1 SGHNT and CDR2 YYREEE (reference sequence). This CDR3 has 15 amino acids. CDR3: CASSLAQGSGNTIYF. The CDR3, as DNA: TGTGCCAGCAGCTTGGCCCAGGGTAGTGGAAACACCATATATTTT.

The chain employs TRBV30 and TRBJ1-5; no reliable D call. The length of the CDR3 is 13 residues. Germline V gene data show CDR1 as GTSNPN and CDR2 as SVGIG (reference sequence). V was pared by 4 bases and J by 3 bases, with 10 bases between. CDR3 nucleotide sequence: TGTGCCTGGACCGCAGGAATCAATCAGCCCCAGCATTTT. It yields the protein CAWTAGINQPQHF. Filled out from reference TRBV30 and TRBJ1-5, the complete variable domain reads SQTIHQWPATLVQPVGSPLSLECTVEGTSNPNLYWYRQAAGRGLQLLFYSVGIGQISSEVPQNLSASRPQDRQFILSSKKLLLSDSGFYLCAWTAGINQPQHFGDGTRLSIL.

This clone came up a few times. J is TRBJ1-2 and V is TRBV5-1, with 9 bases identical to TRBD1. The ends lost 4 bases at V and 4 bases at J; junction bases unmatched: 5. This CDR3 has 14 residues. Germline V gives CDR1 SGHRS, CDR2 YFSETQ. CDR3 in DNA: TGCGCCAGCAGCCGGGACAGGGAGGCCTATGGCTACACCTTC. Translation: CASSRDREAYGYTF. Complete variable domain (other parts from reference TRBV5-1 and TRBJ1-2): KAGVTQTPRYLIKTRGQQVTLSCSPISGHRSVSWYQQTPGQGLQFLFEYFSETQRNKGNFPGRFSGRQFSNSRSEMNVSTLELGDSALYLCASSRDREAYGYTFGSGTRLTVV.